The clone carrying this T cell receptor beta chain appeared many times. Its cognate antigen is unknown. Donors uniformly comprised healthy Caucasians. The sample is drawn from a study of identical twins. Whole-study results and caveats: Sequences that were beta out-of-frame showed weaker excess twin sharing. Modelling approaches yielded underestimates of out-of-frame TCR alpha sharing between monozygotic twins. For cord blood, abundant beta clonotypes had fewer insertions, unlike memory repertoires, which showed none.

TCRdb reanalysed the 5' RACE reads using MiXCR and keeps one entry per CDR3 protein. The sample includes 250,000 to 300,000 distinct CDR3 sequences, roughly 8.6% of them seen just once. With 5 bases removed from V and 3 bases from J, the gap between germline ends came to 14 bases. The CDR3 is made up of 14 amino acids. These data were likewise used in another study, on yellow fever vaccine responses in identical twins.

Sequences were obtained from CD8+ T cells sorted from blood. The V call is TRBV12-3 or TRBV12-4, the J call TRBJ2-7, with a weak D call TRBD1 (6 bases). The TCR sequence derives from a woman under 30 in good health. CDR3 bases: TGTGCCAGCAGTCCCCGGGACAAATTCTACGAGCAGTACTTC. Translating it yields CASSPRDKFYEQYF.